The sequence of this T cell receptor beta chain was determined in a study of beta chain features in type 1 diabetes. The study reverse transcribed the entire isolated RNA, so it sequenced expressed TCRB transcripts. Sequencing was performed with immunoSEQ multiplex PCR; in TCRdb, only in-frame clones are kept and a portion is missing. Of about 9,400 clones listed, about 80% were seen once; the top ten hold 1.3% to 1.5%. This CDR3 region has 13 residues. Germline V gene sequence: CDR1 SGHVS, CDR2 FNYEAQ. Trimming cost V 8 bases and J 7 bases, with 18 bases left between them. The material sequenced was Tregs from blood. This sequence joins TRBV7-6 and TRBJ2-7; maybe TRBD1 (5 bases). This sequence was found in a woman aged 18-29 years in good health. The CDR3 DNA follows: TGTGCCAGCGGGAAGGCAGGGCCCTGGGAGCAGTACTTC. It is translated as CASGKAGPWEQYF.